This T cell receptor (beta chain) originates from a study of T cells in Graves' hyperthyroidism and ophthalmopathy. Overall study: Peripheral blood was collected at initial diagnosis, before any treatment.

With 6 bases removed from V and 0 bases from J, the gap between germline ends came to 11 bases. Germline loops: CDR1 MDHEN, CDR2 SYDVKM. This CDR3 contains 14 residues. In this sample, this clonotype turned up once. Amplified TCR beta CDR3 regions came from RNA transcripts. The HTBI primer set served for first-round RT-PCR of the TCR CDR3. TCRdb re-analysed the multiplex PCR reads in MiXCR, keeping a single row per CDR3 protein. The sample has 270,000 or so distinct CDR3 sequences; under 30% are singletons. The sequenced sample was blood. This sequence originates from a man aged 40-49 years with Graves' hyperthyroidism that later progressed to Graves' ophthalmopathy. The chain uses TRBV28 and TRBJ1-1, with D possibly being TRBD1 (5 bases). The CDR3, as DNA: TGTGCCAGCAGCCACAGGAAGGTGAACACTGAAGCTTTCTTT. Protein product: CASSHRKVNTEAFF. Full variable domain (outside the CDR3, taken from reference TRBV28 and TRBJ1-1): DVKVTQSSRYLVKRTGEKVFLECVQDMDHENMFWYRQDPGLGLRLIYFSYDVKMKEKGDIPEGYSVSREKKERFSLILESASTNQTSMYLCASSHRKVNTEAFFGQGTRLTVV.